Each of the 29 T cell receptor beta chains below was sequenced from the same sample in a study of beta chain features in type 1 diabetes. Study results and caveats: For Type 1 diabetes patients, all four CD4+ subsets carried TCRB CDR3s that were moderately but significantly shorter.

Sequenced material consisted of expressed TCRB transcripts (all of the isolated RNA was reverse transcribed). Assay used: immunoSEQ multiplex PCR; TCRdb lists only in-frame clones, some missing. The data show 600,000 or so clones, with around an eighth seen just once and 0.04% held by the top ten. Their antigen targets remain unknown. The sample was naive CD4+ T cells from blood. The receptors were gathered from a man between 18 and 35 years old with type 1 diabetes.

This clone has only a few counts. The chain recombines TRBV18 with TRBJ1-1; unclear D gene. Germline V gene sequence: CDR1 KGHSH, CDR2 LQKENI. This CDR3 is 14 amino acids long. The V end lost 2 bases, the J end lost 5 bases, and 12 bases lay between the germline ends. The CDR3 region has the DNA TGTGCCAGCTCACCATCACTAAGCGGGACTGAAGCTTTCTTT. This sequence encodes CASSPSLSGTEAFF.

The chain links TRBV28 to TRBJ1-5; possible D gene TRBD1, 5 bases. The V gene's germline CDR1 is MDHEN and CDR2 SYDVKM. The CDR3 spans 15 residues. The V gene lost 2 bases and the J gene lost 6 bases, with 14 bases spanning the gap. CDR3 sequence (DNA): TGTGCCAGCAGTTTAATTCCCCCAGGGCGTCAGCCCCAGCATTTT. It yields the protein CASSLIPPGRQPQHF.

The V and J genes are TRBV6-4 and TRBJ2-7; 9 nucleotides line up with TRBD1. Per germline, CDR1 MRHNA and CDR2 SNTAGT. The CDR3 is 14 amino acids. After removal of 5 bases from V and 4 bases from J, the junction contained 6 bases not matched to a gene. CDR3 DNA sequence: TGTGCCAGCAGTCCTACAGGGGGCCGGTACGAGCAGTACTTC. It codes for CASSPTGGRYEQYF.

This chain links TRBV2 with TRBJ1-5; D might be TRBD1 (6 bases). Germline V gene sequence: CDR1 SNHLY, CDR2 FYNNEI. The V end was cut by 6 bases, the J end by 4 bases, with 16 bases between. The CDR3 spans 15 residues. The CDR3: CASRAPGQGNQPQHF. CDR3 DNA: TGTGCCAGCAGGGCACCGGGGCAGGGGAATCAGCCCCAGCATTTT.

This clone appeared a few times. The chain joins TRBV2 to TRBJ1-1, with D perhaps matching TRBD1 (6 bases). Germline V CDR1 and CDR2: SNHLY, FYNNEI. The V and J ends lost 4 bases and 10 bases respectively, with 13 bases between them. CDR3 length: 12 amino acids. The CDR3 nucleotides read TGTGCCAGCAGTGTAACAGGGTTCCGAGCTTTCTTT. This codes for CASSVTGFRAFF.

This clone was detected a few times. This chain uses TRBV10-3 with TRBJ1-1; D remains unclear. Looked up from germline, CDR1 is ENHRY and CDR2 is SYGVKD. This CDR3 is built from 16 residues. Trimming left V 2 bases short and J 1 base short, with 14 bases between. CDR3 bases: TGTGCCATCAGTGAGAAAGGTGGACGGAGGAACACTGAAGCTTTCTTT. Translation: CAISEKGGRRNTEAFF.

CDR3 sequence: CASSPPGEKQYF. CDR3 coding DNA: TGTGCCAGCTCACCACCCGGTGAGAAGCAGTACTTC. V usage is TRBV18 and J usage is TRBJ2-7; no definite D call. Trimming left V 0 bases short and J 8 bases short, with 8 bases between. Germline V gene sequence: CDR1 KGHSH, CDR2 LQKENI. This CDR3 has 12 residues.

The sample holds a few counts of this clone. The CDR3 nucleotides read TGTGCCAGCAGTCTGGGCCATGAGCAGTTCTTC. Translated, it gives CASSLGHEQFF. The chain recombines TRBV2 with TRBJ2-1, with D unresolved. Germline V gene data show CDR1 as SNHLY and CDR2 as FYNNEI. The CDR3 has 11 amino acids. Trimming pared 5 bases from V and 8 bases from J, leaving 7 bases between. Full variable domain (missing parts from reference TRBV2 and TRBJ2-1): EPEVTQTPSHQVTQMGQEVILRCVPISNHLYFYWYRQILGQKVEFLVSFYNNEISEKSEIFDDQFSVERPDGSNFTLKIRSTKLEDSAMYFCASSLGHEQFFGPGTRLTVL.

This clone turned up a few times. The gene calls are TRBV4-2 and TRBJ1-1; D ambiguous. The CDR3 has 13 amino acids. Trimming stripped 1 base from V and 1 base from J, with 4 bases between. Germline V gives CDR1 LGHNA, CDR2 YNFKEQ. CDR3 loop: CASSQGENTEAFF. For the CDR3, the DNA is TGTGCCAGCAGCCAAGGTGAGAACACTGAAGCTTTCTTT.

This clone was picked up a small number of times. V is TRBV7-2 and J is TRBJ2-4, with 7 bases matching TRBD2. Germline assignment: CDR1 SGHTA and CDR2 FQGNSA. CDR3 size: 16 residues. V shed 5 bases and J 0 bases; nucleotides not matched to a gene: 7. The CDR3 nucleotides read TGTGCCAGCAGCCTATGGGAGGGAGGAGCCAAAAACATTCAGTACTTC. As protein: CASSLWEGGAKNIQYF. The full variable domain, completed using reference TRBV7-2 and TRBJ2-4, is GAGVSQSPSNKVTEKGKDVELRCDPISGHTALYWYRQSLGQGLEFLIYFQGNSAPDKSGLPSDRFSAERTGGSVSTLTIQRTQQEDSAVYLCASSLWEGGAKNIQYFGAGTRLSVL.

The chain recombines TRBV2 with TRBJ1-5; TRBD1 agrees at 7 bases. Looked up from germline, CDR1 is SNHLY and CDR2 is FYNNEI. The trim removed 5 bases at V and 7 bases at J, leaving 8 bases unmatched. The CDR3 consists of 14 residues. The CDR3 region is CASSPTGERQPQHF. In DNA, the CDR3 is TGTGCCAGCAGTCCCACAGGGGAGCGGCAGCCCCAGCATTTT.

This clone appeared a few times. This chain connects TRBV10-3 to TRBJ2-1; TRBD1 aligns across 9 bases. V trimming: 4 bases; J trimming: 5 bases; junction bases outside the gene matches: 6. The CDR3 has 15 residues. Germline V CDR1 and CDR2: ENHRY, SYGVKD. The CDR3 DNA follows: TGTGCCATCAGTGGGCCGGGACAGGGTGACAATGAGCAGTTCTTC. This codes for CAISGPGQGDNEQFF.

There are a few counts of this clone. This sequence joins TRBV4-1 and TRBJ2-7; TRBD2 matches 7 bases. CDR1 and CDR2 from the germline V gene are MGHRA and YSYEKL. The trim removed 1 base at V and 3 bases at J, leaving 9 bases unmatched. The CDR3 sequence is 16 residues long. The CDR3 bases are TGCGCCAGCAGCCAAGGAGTGGGAGGGCTAAACTACGAGCAGTACTTC. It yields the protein CASSQGVGGLNYEQYF.

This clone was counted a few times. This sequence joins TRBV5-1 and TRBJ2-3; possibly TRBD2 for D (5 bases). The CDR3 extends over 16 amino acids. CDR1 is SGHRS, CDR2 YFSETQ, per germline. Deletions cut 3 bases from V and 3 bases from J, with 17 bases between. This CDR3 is CASSSATRLGTDTQYF. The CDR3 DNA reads TGCGCCAGCAGCTCCGCAACTAGGTTGGGGACAGATACGCAGTATTTT.

CDR3: CASSFYRGYGYTF. The DNA of the CDR3 is TGCGCCAGCAGCTTTTACAGGGGGTATGGCTACACCTTC. The J gene is TRBJ1-2, the V gene TRBV5-1; 8 positions match TRBD1. After removal of 2 bases from V and 5 bases from J, the junction contained 2 bases not matched to a gene. The germline V gene has CDR1 SGHRS and CDR2 YFSETQ. The CDR3 covers 13 residues.

As DNA, the CDR3 is TGTGCCACCAGCAGAGCAGGGATCACTGAAGCTTTCTTT. Translated, it gives CATSRAGITEAFF. The J gene is TRBJ1-1, the V gene TRBV15; possibly TRBD1 for D (5 bases). The CDR3 length is 13 residues. V lost 1 base to trimming and J lost 4 bases, with 7 bases between them. Germline lookup yields CDR1 LNHNV and CDR2 YYDKDF (reference sequence).

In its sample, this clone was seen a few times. CDR3: CASSQGSEYGYTF. DNA of the CDR3: TGTGCCAGCTCCCAAGGGTCCGAGTATGGCTACACCTTC. This chain links TRBV9 with TRBJ1-2; no firm D call. The ends were cut back, 7 bases at V and 5 bases at J, with 15 bases in the middle. The CDR3 contains 13 residues. The V gene's germline CDR1 is SGDLS and CDR2 YYNGEE. Full variable domain (missing parts from reference TRBV9 and TRBJ1-2): DSGVTQTPKHLITATGQRVTLRCSPRSGDLSVYWYQQSLDQGLQFLIQYYNGEERAKGNILERFSAQQFPDLHSELNLSSLELGDSALYFCASSQGSEYGYTFGSGTRLTVV.

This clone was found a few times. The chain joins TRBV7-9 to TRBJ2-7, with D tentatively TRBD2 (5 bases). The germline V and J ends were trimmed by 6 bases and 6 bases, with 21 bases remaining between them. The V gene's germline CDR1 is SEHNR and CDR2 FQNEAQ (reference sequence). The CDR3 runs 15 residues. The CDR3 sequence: CASRPAGTPRGEQYF. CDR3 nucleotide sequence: TGTGCCAGCAGGCCGGCAGGCACTCCTCGGGGCGAGCAGTACTTC.

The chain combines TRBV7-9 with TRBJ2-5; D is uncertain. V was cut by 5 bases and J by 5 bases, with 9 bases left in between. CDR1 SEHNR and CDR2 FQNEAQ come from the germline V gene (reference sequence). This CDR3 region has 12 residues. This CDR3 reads CASSMVHETQYF. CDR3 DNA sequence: TGTGCCAGCAGCATGGTCCATGAGACCCAGTACTTC. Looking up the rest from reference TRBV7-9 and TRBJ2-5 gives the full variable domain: DTGVSQNPRHKITKRGQNVTFRCDPISEHNRLYWYRQTLGQGPEFLTYFQNEAQLEKSRLLSDRFSAERPKGSFSTLEIQRTEQGDSAMYLCASSMVHETQYFGPGTRLLVL.

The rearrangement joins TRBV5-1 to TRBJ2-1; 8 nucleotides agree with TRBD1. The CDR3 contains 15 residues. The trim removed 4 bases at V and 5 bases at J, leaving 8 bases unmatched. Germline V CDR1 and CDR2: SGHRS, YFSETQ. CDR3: CASSPPGQGNNEQFF. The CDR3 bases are TGCGCCAGCAGCCCTCCCGGACAGGGAAACAATGAGCAGTTCTTC.

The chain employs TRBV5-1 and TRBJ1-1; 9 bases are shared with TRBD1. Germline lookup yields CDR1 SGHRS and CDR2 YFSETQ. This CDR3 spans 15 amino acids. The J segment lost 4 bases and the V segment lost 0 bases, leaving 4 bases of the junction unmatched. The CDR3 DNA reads TGCGCCAGCAGCTTGGAGGGACAGGGAGTCACTGAAGCTTTCTTT. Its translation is CASSLEGQGVTEAFF.

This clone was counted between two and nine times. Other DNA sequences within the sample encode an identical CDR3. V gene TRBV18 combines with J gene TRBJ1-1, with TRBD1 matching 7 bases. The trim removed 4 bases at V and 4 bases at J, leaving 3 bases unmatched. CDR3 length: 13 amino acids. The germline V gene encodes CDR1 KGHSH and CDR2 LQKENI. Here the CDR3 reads CASSQGAVTEAFF. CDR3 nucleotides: TGTGCCAGCTCACAGGGGGCTGTCACTGAAGCTTTCTTT.

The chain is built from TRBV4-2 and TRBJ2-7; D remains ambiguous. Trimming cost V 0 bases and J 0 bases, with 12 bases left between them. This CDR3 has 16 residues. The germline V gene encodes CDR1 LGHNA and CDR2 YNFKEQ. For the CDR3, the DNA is TGTGCCAGCAGCCAAGAATTTAAGGGAAGCTCCTACGAGCAGTACTTC. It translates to CASSQEFKGSSYEQYF.

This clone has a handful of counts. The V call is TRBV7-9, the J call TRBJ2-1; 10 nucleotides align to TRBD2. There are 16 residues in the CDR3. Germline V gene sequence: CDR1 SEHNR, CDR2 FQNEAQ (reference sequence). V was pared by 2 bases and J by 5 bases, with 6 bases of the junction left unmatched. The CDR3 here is CASSLITSGNNNEQFF. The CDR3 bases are TGTGCCAGCAGCTTAATAACTAGCGGGAATAACAATGAGCAGTTCTTC.

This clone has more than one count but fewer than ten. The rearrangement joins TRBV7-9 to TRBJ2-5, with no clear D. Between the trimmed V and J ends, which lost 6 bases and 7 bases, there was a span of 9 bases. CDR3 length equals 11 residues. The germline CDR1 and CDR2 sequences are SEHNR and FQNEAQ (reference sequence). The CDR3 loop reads CASSVRGTQYF. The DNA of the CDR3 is TGTGCCAGCAGTGTCAGAGGGACCCAGTACTTC.

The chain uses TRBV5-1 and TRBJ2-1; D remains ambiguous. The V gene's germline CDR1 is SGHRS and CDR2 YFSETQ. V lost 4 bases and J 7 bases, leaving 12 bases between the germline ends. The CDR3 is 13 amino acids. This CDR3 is CASSPDLWNEQFF. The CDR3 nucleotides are TGCGCCAGCAGCCCCGACCTATGGAATGAGCAGTTCTTC.

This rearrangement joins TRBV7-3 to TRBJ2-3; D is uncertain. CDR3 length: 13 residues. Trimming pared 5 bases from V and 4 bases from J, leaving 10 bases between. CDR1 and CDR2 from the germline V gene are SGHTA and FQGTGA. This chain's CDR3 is CASSTQTSDTQYF. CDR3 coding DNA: TGTGCCAGCAGCACACAGACTTCAGATACGCAGTATTTT.

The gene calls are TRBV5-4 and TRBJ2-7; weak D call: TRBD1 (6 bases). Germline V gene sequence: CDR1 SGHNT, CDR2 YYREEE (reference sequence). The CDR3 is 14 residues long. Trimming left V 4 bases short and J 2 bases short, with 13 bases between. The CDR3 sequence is CASSPGGQPYEQYF. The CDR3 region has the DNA TGTGCCAGCAGCCCGGGCGGACAGCCCTACGAGCAGTACTTC.

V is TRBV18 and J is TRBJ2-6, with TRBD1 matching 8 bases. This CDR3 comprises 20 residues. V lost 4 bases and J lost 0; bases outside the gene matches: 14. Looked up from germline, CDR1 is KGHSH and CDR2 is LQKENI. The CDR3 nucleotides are TGTGCCAGCTCACTACCTAAACGGGGACAGGCAAGCTCTGGGGCCAACGTCCTGACTTTC. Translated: CASSLPKRGQASSGANVLTF.